Detailed here is one T cell receptor beta chain. This clonotype has at least ten counts. The target of this receptor is not known. Base quality data are lacking; no much larger clone is found one base away. The germline V gene supplies CDR1 MNHEY and CDR2 SVGAGI. The CDR3, cysteine through phenylalanine, is 16 amino acids long. This entry keeps only the CDR3 DNA: 48 bases, framed from base 1. For this chain, trimming is 7 bases at the V end and 4 bases at the J end, and the number of junction bases without a gene match is 12. This entry is derived from a study of human T cells and chemical hapten exposure (dated by TCRdb to 2020 to 2023). In terms of the full investigation: Libraries were pooled for sequencing, and per-sample TCR yields varied mainly because of small differences in library volumes within the pool. For every blood RNA sample, sequencing covered both the TCR alpha and TCR beta chains. This study followed changes in the peripheral blood TCR repertoire in vivo during primary and secondary sensitization of alopecia patients to the hapten diphenylcyclopropenone (DPC).

General findings and caveats noted by the study authors: Repeated subsampling changed both the strength of the expansion versus patch-test correlation and the threshold at which the correlation became significant. DPC sensitization did not change the number of TCRs with a frequency above 1 in 1000, and there was no evidence of changes in global repertoire structure.

The intended sense of this specimen's time point label: healthy volunteer bleed at 6 weeks. Total RNA was extracted from unfractionated whole blood collected in Tempus Blood RNA tubes. As TCR sequencing controls, about five healthy volunteers were used, with blood taken at day 0, 2 weeks and 6 weeks. Receptor amplification or capture employed RACE. The sample was run on a NextSeq 500. During library preparation, unique molecular identifiers were attached to individual cDNA molecules so that TCRs could be counted in a quantitative, reproducible way. The study's own analysis went as follows. A median of about 87,000 TCRs per sample was observed, with a range of roughly 20,000 to 700,000. V, J and CDR3 annotation of the TCR reads was carried out using the Decombinator software suite. For the PS versus PT1 abundance plots, all samples were subsampled to the same number of TCRs (28,000). TCRs were defined as expanded if absent before sensitization and observed at least eight times at the 2-week time point. Using fastp at Q25 and MiXCR, TCRdb reprocessed the public reads and kept productive beta chains. A single entry per CDR3 protein holds the most common genes and DNA from its merged rows. TCRdb, rather than the study authors, made the V and J calls. This sample gives around 70,000 distinct CDR3 sequences in total; 5.5% to 7.5% of them show up just once. Around 3.6% of the sample goes to the ten largest clones.

The chain was built from TRBV6-5 and TRBJ1-4; TRBD1 lines up with 7 middle nucleotides. The receptor's source is a female donor in good health. Some clones in this sample may be carry-over from other donors' samples. Sequences were obtained from whole blood. At the DNA level, the sequence is TGTGCCAGCACTGAACGGCGGGACAGTCGTAATGAAAAACTGTTTTTT. It translates to CASTERRDSRNEKLFF.